This is a list of T cell receptor beta chains from one sample in a study of blood T cell repertoires in COVID-19. Generated by immunoSEQ multiplex PCR, the TCRdb table keeps only in-frame clones and is missing some. The profile shows 50,000 to 70,000 clones, approximately 80% of them singletons. Material: peripheral blood. Source of these receptors: a woman aged 60-75 years with acute or convalescent COVID-19. CDR3s include the opening cysteine and the closing phenylalanine or tryptophan. The order of the fields is J gene, V gene, CDR3 protein.

j_call: TRBJ1-1
v_call: TRBV6-5
cdr3_aa: CARPQGAEGEAFF

j_call: TRBJ1-3
v_call: TRBV6-5
cdr3_aa: CASSAGGKGNTIYF

j_call: TRBJ1-2
v_call: TRBV19
cdr3_aa: CASSMSGRGQGAYGYTF

j_call: TRBJ1-3
v_call: TRBV5-1
cdr3_aa: CASSLESGGRNTIYF

j_call: TRBJ1-1
v_call: TRBV9
cdr3_aa: CASSVGRSYTEAFF

j_call: TRBJ2-7
v_call: TRBV5-1
cdr3_aa: CASSQGYEQYF

j_call: TRBJ2-3
v_call: TRBV6-4
cdr3_aa: CASSPLAGGDTQYF

j_call: TRBJ1-3
v_call: TRBV6-5
cdr3_aa: CASSNYRDSAGNTIYF

j_call: TRBJ1-6
v_call: TRBV9
cdr3_aa: CASSVEGGGSPLHF

j_call: TRBJ2-3
v_call: TRBV9
cdr3_aa: CASSVDGVAGGRHTDTQYF

j_call: TRBJ1-5
v_call: TRBV24-1
cdr3_aa: CATSESGQGARQPQHF

j_call: TRBJ1-1
v_call: TRBV2
cdr3_aa: CASSFGDRGTEAFF

j_call: TRBJ2-3
v_call: TRBV19
cdr3_aa: CASSGPGRTDTQYF

j_call: TRBJ1-3
v_call: TRBV18
cdr3_aa: CASSPMKQGASGNTIYF

j_call: TRBJ1-1
v_call: TRBV12-3/TRBV12-4
cdr3_aa: CASRSTGHTEAFF

j_call: TRBJ2-3
v_call: TRBV9
cdr3_aa: CASSGPSGGAADTQYF

j_call: TRBJ2-7
v_call: TRBV5-1
cdr3_aa: CASRLSGDLEQYF

j_call: TRBJ1-5
v_call: TRBV5-1
cdr3_aa: CASSRAGGSNQPQHF

j_call: TRBJ1-2
v_call: TRBV7-8
cdr3_aa: CASSRNDRGTGYTF

j_call: TRBJ2-1
v_call: TRBV7-9
cdr3_aa: CASSPPGLAVYNEQFF

j_call: TRBJ2-7
v_call: TRBV5-4
cdr3_aa: CASSQGLAGGGSYEQYF

j_call: TRBJ1-3
v_call: TRBV4-1
cdr3_aa: CASSQEAIGGSSSGNTIYF

j_call: TRBJ1-5
v_call: TRBV5-1
cdr3_aa: CASSTAPQAQGQPQHF

j_call: TRBJ1-2
v_call: TRBV19
cdr3_aa: CASRTGLDYGYTF

j_call: TRBJ1-5
v_call: TRBV5-5
cdr3_aa: CASSLRPGQSTYSNQPQHF

j_call: TRBJ1-2
v_call: TRBV6-5
cdr3_aa: CASSYSPGTTDYTF

j_call: TRBJ1-5
v_call: TRBV24-1
cdr3_aa: CATSDRGPLEPQHF

j_call: TRBJ1-2
v_call: TRBV4-1
cdr3_aa: CASSHRTPTGNGYTF

j_call: TRBJ2-1
v_call: TRBV9
cdr3_aa: CASSSSGGAGYEQFF